A selection of T cell receptor beta chains follows, all from one sample in a study of shared clonotypes between healthy human individuals. Sequencing was performed with immunoSEQ multiplex PCR; in TCRdb, only in-frame clones are kept and a portion is missing. The sample contains about 470,000 clones, about 85% of which appear only once. The sequenced material came from PBMCs. These receptor sequences come from a woman in her thirties or forties in good health. Some clones in this sample may be carry-over from other donors' samples. The CDR3 runs from the conserved cysteine through the conserved F or W. Clone size is not always given. Where it is, it says once, few, many or a class for expanded clones.

V gene,clone size,J gene,CDR3 protein
TRBV5-4,NA,TRBJ2-1,CASSLGSLAGGSQFF
TRBV30,NA,TRBJ2-7,CAWSGDRGPYEQYF
TRBV7-9,once,TRBJ2-6,CASSPRTGAGANVLTF
TRBV4-1,once,TRBJ2-7,CASSHGSGLAGTYEQYF
TRBV5-1,NA,TRBJ2-7,CASSLDGTGLYEQYF
TRBV2,once,TRBJ2-7,CASSEAYEQYF
TRBV6-5,NA,NA,CASSYSGLGTYEQYF
TRBV6-1,NA,TRBJ2-5,CASRYRDQSKETQYF
TRBV4-1,NA,TRBJ2-7,CASSLGYGSYEQYF
TRBV7-6,NA,TRBJ2-6,CASSLRGARANVLTF
TRBV6-4,many,TRBJ2-1,CASSDISSGYNEQFF
TRBV27,few,TRBJ2-7,CASSFNRDSYEQYF
TRBV19,NA,TRBJ2-7,CASRQGAYEQYF
TRBV5-4,once,TRBJ1-2,CASSLEGRSGFGHGYTF
TRBV9,NA,TRBJ2-3,CASGVEQGGMDTQYF
TRBV25-1,many,TRBJ1-4,CASSVGTGNEKLFF
TRBV7-9,NA,TRBJ2-3,CASSFRFSGDTQYF
TRBV28,NA,TRBJ1-6,CASSLRGYYNSPLHF
TRBV10-1,NA,TRBJ2-7,CASRNGTRWEQYF
TRBV19,NA,TRBJ2-1,CASRMSLSYNEQFF
TRBV7-2,NA,TRBJ1-1,CASSQNRGRNTEAFF
TRBV27,NA,TRBJ2-3,CASSGRWQADTQYF
TRBV9,few,TRBJ2-1,CASTKTSGMSYNEQFF
TRBV7-6,NA,TRBJ2-2,CASSLAGNTGELFF
TRBV19,NA,TRBJ2-3,CASSMTGGIDTQYF
TRBV6-5,NA,TRBJ1-5,CASSSDTFRQPQHF
TRBV11-1,NA,TRBJ1-2,CASSPLGARGYTF
TRBV5-1,NA,TRBJ2-1,CASSFGRVNEQFF
TRBV6-7,NA,TRBJ2-3,CASTGVKATSTDTQYF
TRBV28,NA,TRBJ2-1,CASSSLTGGFYNEQFF
TRBV5-1,NA,TRBJ1-5,CASSLEAGGNQPQHF
TRBV19,NA,TRBJ2-1,CASSLTSGRIQQQEQFF
TRBV6-1,NA,TRBJ1-2,CASTDLGYGYTF
TRBV27,NA,TRBJ2-7,CASSTPAVPYYEQYF
TRBV28,NA,TRBJ2-7,CASSSRGGGEQYF
TRBV19,NA,TRBJ2-3,CASSISVSTDTQYF
TRBV4-3,NA,TRBJ2-7,CASSQDLGLAGFYEQYF
TRBV5-4,NA,TRBJ1-4,CASSLQGRVDEKLFF
TRBV7-2,NA,TRBJ2-3,CASSLASGSADTQYF
TRBV10-3,NA,TRBJ2-7,CASGIAGSGVEQYF
TRBV18,NA,TRBJ2-5,CASSPEGQETQYF
TRBV7-9,NA,TRBJ2-1,CASSLASSGGNYNEQFF
TRBV6-4,NA,TRBJ1-4,CASSGQGEATNEKLFF
TRBV5-1,once,TRBJ2-7,CASSLAWGQDEQYF
TRBV11-2,once,TRBJ2-1,CASRVWGRAYNEQFF
TRBV7-7,NA,TRBJ1-4,CASRAWREISTNEKLFF
TRBV29-1,NA,TRBJ1-1,CSVGTGREAFF
TRBV11-1,NA,TRBJ1-1,CASSFSPRGSEAFF
TRBV28,NA,TRBJ1-5,CASSLGEESQPQHF
TRBV7-9,once,TRBJ2-7,CARYQGGNLREQYF
TRBV7-3,few,TRBJ1-1,CASSIGRLNTEAFF